This T cell receptor beta chain was identified during a study of blood T cell repertoires in COVID-19. Whole-study context: The United States, Italy and Spain provided the acute and convalescent COVID-19 samples.

The count of this clone is one. The CDR3 is 12 amino acids. V dropped 6 bases and J dropped 3 bases, with 8 bases sitting between them. In the original analysis: Estimates of nucleated cell counts were drawn from the amplification of reference gene primers. Method: immunoSEQ multiplex PCR; TCRdb's copy keeps in-frame clones and lacks some. The V and J calls and clone size were taken over from that table, and D and trimming were inferred from the DNA. In the table there are 190,000 or so clones, roughly 92% of which are singletons. This clonotype was sampled from a man aged 30 to 45 with COVID-19, enrolled during active disease. Specimen: peripheral blood. This chain joins TRBV12-3 or TRBV12-4 and TRBJ1-2; D gene uncertain. The CDR3, as DNA: TGTGCCAGCAGGGGAGACTACTATGGCTACACCTTC. Translating it yields CASRGDYYGYTF.